The next 4 T cell receptor beta chains were all read from a single sample in a study of shared clonotypes between healthy human individuals. Assay: immunoSEQ multiplex PCR; the TCRdb copy retains only in-frame clones and omits some. The sample holds roughly 550,000 clones, 95% to 96% seen once. CD45RO negativity and positive selection for CCR7 defined naive CD8 cells, a population that excluded terminally differentiated effector memory CD45RA+ cells. The material sequenced was naive CD8+ T cells sorted from blood. The receptors were gathered from a woman in her thirties in good health.

The V and J genes are TRBV9 and TRBJ1-1; TRBD1 is a possible D gene (6 bases). The V gene's germline CDR1 is SGDLS and CDR2 YYNGEE. The V gene lost 0 bases and the J gene lost 3 bases, with 18 bases spanning the gap. The length of the CDR3 is 17 residues. CDR3: CASSVVAGAGGHTEAFF. As DNA, the CDR3 is TGTGCCAGCAGCGTAGTTGCTGGGGCCGGGGGGCACACTGAAGCTTTCTTT.

The J gene is TRBJ1-2, the V gene TRBV5-6; TRBD1 matches at 8 bases. Trimming at V came to 4 bases and at J to 4 bases, leaving 3 bases not matched to a gene. This CDR3 contains 13 residues. The V gene's germline CDR1 is SGHDT and CDR2 YYEEEE. The CDR3 sequence: CASSPGQGYGYTF. The CDR3 DNA sequence: TGTGCCAGCAGCCCCGGACAGGGCTATGGCTACACCTTC.

The rearrangement joins TRBV29-1 to TRBJ1-2; no firm D call. Trimming cost V 2 bases and J 4 bases, with 8 bases left between them. The CDR3 is 12 amino acids. Germline lookup yields CDR1 SQVTM and CDR2 ANQGSEA. Here the CDR3 DNA reads TGCAGCGTTGAAAAAGTGGCCTATGGCTACACCTTC. Encoded protein: CSVEKVAYGYTF.

V usage is TRBV14 and J usage is TRBJ2-1, with 7 bases lining up with TRBD1. Germline loops: CDR1 SGHDN, CDR2 FVKESK. The CDR3 is 16 amino acids. V shed 5 bases, J shed 2 bases, and the junction held 9 bases outside the gene matches. The DNA for the CDR3 is TGTGCCAGCAGCACAGGGGTTCGAACAACCTACAATGAGCAGTTCTTC. The encoded protein is CASSTGVRTTYNEQFF.